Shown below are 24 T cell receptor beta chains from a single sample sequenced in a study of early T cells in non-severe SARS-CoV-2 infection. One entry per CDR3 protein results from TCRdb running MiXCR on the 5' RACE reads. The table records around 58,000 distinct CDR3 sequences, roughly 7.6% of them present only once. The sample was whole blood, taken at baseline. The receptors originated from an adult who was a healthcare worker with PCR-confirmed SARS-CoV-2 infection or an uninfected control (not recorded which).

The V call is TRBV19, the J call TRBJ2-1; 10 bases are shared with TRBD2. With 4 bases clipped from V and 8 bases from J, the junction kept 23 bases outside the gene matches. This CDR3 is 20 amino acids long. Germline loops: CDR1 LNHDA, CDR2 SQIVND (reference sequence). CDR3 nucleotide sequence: TGTGCCAGTAGTACAGGAGGGAGACTAGCGGGTAACTACCCCGTTGATGAGCAGTTCTTC. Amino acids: CASSTGGRLAGNYPVDEQFF. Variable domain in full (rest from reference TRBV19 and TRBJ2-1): DGGITQSPKYLFRKEGQNVTLSCEQNLNHDAMYWYRQDPGQGLRLIYYSQIVNDFQKGDIAEGYSVSREKKESFPLTVTSAQKNPTAFYLCASSTGGRLAGNYPVDEQFFGPGTRLTVL.

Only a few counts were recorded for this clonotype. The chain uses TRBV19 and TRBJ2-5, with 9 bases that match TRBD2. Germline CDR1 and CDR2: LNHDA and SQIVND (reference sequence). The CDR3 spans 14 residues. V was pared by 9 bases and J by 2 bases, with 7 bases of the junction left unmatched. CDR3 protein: CASQFSGRQETQYF. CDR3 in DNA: TGTGCCAGCCAATTTAGCGGGAGACAAGAGACCCAGTACTTC.

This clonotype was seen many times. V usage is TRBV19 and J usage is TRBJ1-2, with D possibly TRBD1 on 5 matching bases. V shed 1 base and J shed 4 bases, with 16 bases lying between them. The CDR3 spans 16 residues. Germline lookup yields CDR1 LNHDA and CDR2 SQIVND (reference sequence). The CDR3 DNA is TGTGCCAGTAGTATAGTTCGCCAGGGCGAGACCTATGGCTACACCTTC. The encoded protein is CASSIVRQGETYGYTF.

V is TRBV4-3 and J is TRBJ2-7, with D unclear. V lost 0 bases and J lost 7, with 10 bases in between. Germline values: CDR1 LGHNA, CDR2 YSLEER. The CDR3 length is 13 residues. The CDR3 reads CASSQDPGREQYF. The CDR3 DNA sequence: TGCGCCAGCAGCCAAGATCCGGGCCGTGAGCAGTACTTC.

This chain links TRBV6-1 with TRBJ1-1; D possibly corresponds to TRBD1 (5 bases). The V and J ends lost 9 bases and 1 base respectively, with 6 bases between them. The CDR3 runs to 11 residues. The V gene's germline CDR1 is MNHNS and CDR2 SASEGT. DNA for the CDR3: TGTGCCAGTAGGGGGAACACTGAAGCTTTCTTT. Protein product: CASRGNTEAFF.

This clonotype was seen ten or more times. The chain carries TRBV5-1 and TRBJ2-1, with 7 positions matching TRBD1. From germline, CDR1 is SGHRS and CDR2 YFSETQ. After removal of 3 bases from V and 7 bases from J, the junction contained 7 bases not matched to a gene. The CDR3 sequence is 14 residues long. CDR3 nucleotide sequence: TGCGCCAGCAGCTCCCCACAGGGGAGTAATGAGCAGTTCTTC. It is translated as CASSSPQGSNEQFF.

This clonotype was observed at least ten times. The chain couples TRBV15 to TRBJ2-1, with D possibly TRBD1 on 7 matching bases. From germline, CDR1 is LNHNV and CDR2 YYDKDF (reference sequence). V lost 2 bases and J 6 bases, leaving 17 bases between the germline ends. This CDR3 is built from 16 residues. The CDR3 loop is CATSRTSTGRTNEQFF. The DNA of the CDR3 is TGTGCCACCAGCAGAACATCGACAGGGAGGACCAATGAGCAGTTCTTC.

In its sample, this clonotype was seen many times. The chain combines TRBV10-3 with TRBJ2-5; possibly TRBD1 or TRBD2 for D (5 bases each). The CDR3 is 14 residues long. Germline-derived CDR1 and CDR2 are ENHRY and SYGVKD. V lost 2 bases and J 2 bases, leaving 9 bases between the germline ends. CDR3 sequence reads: CAISERGEQETQYF. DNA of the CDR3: TGTGCCATCAGTGAGAGGGGAGAACAAGAGACCCAGTACTTC.

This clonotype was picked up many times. The CDR3 here is CASSRQGREQYF. CDR3 DNA sequence: TGTGCCAGCAGTCGACAGGGCCGCGAGCAGTACTTC. The chain carries TRBV28 and TRBJ2-7; 7 bases fit TRBD1. The length of the CDR3 is 12 residues. Germline assignment: CDR1 MDHEN and CDR2 SYDVKM. The J segment lost 6 bases and the V segment lost 5 bases, leaving 4 bases of the junction unmatched.

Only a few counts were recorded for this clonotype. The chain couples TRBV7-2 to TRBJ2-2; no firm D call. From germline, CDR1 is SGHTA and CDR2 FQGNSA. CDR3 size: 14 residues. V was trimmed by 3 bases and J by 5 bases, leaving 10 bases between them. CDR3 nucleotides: TGTGCCAGCAGCTTCCGCGGACGGACCGGGGAGCTGTTTTTT. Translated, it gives CASSFRGRTGELFF.

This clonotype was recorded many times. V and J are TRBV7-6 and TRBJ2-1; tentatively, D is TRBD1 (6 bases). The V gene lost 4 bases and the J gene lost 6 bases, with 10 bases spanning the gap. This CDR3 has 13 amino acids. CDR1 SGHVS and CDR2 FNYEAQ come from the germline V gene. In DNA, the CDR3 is TGTGCCAGCAGCTACCTGGGGGCCAATGAGCAGTTCTTC. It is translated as CASSYLGANEQFF.

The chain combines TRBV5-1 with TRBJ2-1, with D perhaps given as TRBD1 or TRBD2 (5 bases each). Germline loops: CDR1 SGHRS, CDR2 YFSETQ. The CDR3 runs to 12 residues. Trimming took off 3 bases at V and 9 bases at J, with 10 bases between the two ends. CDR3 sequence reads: CASSSQGVEQFF. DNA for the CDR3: TGCGCCAGCAGCTCCCAGGGAGTTGAGCAGTTCTTC. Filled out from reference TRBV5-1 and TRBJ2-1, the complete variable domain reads KAGVTQTPRYLIKTRGQQVTLSCSPISGHRSVSWYQQTPGQGLQFLFEYFSETQRNKGNFPGRFSGRQFSNSRSEMNVSTLELGDSALYLCASSSQGVEQFFGPGTRLTVL.

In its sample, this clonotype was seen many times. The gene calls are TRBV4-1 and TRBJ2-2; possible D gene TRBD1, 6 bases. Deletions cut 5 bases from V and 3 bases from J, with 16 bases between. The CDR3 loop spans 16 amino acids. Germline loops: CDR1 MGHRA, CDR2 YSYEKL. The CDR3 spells CASSLRGSGDTGELFF. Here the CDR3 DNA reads TGCGCCAGCAGCTTAAGGGGGAGTGGAGACACCGGGGAGCTGTTTTTT.

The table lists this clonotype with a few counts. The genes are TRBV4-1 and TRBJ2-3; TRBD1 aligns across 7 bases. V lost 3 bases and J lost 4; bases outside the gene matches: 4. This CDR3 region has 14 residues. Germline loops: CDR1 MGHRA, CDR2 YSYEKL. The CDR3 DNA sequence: TGCGCCAGCAGCCACACCCAGGGGGCAGATACGCAGTATTTT. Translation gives CASSHTQGADTQYF.

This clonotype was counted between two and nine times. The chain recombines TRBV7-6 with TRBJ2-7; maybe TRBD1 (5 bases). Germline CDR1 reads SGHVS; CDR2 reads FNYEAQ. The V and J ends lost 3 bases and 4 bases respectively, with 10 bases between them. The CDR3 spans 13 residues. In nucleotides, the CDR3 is TGTGCCAGCAGCTTGGGGCAACTTTACGAGCAGTACTTC. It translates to CASSLGQLYEQYF.

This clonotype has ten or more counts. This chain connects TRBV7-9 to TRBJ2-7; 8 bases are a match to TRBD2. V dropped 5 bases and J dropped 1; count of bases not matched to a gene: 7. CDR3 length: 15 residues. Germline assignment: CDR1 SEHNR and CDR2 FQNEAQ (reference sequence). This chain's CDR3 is CASSRTSPSSYEQYF. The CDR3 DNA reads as TGTGCCAGCAGCCGGACTAGCCCCAGTTCCTACGAGCAGTACTTC.

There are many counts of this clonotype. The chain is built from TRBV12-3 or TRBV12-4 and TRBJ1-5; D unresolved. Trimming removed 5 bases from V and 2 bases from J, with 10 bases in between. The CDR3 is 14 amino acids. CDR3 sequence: CASSALGGNQPQHF. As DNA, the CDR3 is TGTGCCAGCAGTGCGTTGGGTGGCAATCAGCCCCAGCATTTT.

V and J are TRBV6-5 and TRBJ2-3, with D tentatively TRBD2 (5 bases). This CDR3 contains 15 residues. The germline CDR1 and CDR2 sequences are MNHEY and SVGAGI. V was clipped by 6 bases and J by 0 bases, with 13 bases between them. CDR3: CASSTRSGSTDTQYF. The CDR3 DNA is TGTGCCAGCAGCACCCGCAGCGGAAGCACAGATACGCAGTATTTT.

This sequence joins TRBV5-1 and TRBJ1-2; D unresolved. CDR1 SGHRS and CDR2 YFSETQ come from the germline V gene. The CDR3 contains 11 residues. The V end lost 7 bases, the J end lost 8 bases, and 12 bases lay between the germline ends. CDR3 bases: TGCGCCAGCGTCAATGAAGGAGGCTACACCTTC. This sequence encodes CASVNEGGYTF.

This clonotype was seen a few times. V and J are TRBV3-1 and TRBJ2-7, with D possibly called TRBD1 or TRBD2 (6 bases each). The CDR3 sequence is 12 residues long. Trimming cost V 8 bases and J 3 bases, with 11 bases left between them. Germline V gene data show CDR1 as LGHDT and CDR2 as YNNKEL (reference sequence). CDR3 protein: CASGRDIYEQYF. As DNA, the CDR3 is TGTGCCAGCGGGCGGGACATCTACGAGCAGTACTTC.

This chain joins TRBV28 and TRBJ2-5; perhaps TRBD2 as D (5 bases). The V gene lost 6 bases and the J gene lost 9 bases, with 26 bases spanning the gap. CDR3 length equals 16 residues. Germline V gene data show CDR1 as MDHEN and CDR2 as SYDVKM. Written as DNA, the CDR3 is TGTGCCAGCAGCACGAGTGGGTGGTTACTATCGGGGTCCCAGTACTTC. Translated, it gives CASSTSGWLLSGSQYF.

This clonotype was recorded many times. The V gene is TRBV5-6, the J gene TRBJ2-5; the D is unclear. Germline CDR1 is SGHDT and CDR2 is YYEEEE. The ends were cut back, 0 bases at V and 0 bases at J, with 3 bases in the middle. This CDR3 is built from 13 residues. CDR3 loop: CASSLAYQETQYF. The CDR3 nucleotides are TGTGCCAGCAGCTTGGCTTACCAAGAGACCCAGTACTTC.

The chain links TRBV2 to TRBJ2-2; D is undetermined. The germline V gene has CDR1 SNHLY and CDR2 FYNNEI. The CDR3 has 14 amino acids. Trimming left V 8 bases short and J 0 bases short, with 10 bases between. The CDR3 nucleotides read TGTGCCAGCGGGAAGCGACCGAACACCGGGGAGCTGTTTTTT. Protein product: CASGKRPNTGELFF.

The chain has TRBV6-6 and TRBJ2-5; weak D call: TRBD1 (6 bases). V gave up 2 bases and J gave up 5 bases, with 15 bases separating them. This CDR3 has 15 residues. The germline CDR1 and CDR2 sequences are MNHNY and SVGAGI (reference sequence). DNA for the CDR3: TGTGCCAGCAGTTACCCAGAACACGGACAGGAGACCCAGTACTTC. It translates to CASSYPEHGQETQYF.